The 18 T cell receptor beta chains listed next were all sequenced from one sample in a study of response to subunit inactivated influenza vaccine. TCRdb used MiXCR to reprocess the RT-PCR reads, holding one entry per CDR3 protein. This sample yields around 470,000 distinct CDR3 sequences, of which 6.5% to 8% are seen a single time; around 13% belongs to the top ten. The source was PBMCs from blood, collected less than 30 months after vaccination. These receptors were obtained from a man in his fifties or sixties who received an inactivated influenza vaccine.

This clonotype was recorded a few times. The J gene is TRBJ1-1, the V gene TRBV6-2 or TRBV6-3; D remains unclear. This CDR3 is 16 amino acids long. Between the trimmed V and J ends, which lost 2 bases and 3 bases, there was a span of 16 bases. The germline gives CDR1 MNHEY, CDR2 SVGEGT. In nucleotides, the CDR3 is TGTGCCAGCAGTTACCGCCTCCAGGTAGTCTACACTGAAGCTTTCTTT. Translated: CASSYRLQVVYTEAFF.

This clonotype has a handful of counts. This sequence joins TRBV6-2 or TRBV6-3 and TRBJ2-7, with D hard to call. The CDR3 consists of 16 residues. V lost 6 bases and J 5 bases, leaving 23 bases between the germline ends. Germline loops: CDR1 MNHEY, CDR2 SVGEGT. The DNA of the CDR3 is TGTGCCAGCAGCAGGATCCGTTATCTTGATGGGGACGAGCAGTACTTC. Translated: CASSRIRYLDGDEQYF.

This clonotype occurred a few times. This rearrangement joins TRBV4-3 to TRBJ1-1; D remains ambiguous. CDR3 size: 13 residues. Deletions cut 0 bases from V and 1 base from J, with 3 bases between. CDR1 is LGHNA, CDR2 YSLEER, per germline. The CDR3 protein is CASSQDGNTEAFF. The CDR3 nucleotides are TGCGCCAGCAGCCAAGATGGGAACACTGAAGCTTTCTTT.

This chain links TRBV7-2 with TRBJ1-6, with TRBD1 matching over 10 bases. Trimming took 3 bases from V and 10 from J; bases not matched to a gene: 6. Germline V gene sequence: CDR1 SGHTA, CDR2 FQGNSA. This CDR3 has 15 amino acids. CDR3 nucleotides: TGTGCCAGCAGCTTCCCCGACAGGGGGCTATCACCCCTCCACTTT. It yields the protein CASSFPDRGLSPLHF.

This clonotype has ten or more counts. The chain carries TRBV20-1 and TRBJ2-7; 9 bases align to TRBD1. The CDR3 contains 15 residues. Germline V gene lookup returns CDR1 DFQATT and CDR2 SNEGSKA (reference sequence). V lost 0 bases and J lost 4; bases outside the gene matches: 7. For the CDR3, the DNA is TGCAGTGCTAGAGAGAACAGGGGGCGCGTTTACGAGCAGTACTTC. Translating it yields CSARENRGRVYEQYF.

This clonotype appeared a few times. The chain carries TRBV20-1 and TRBJ1-2; D unclear. Trimming stripped 5 bases from V and 1 base from J, with 17 bases between. The germline gives CDR1 DFQATT, CDR2 SNEGSKA (reference sequence). CDR3 length: 15 amino acids. This CDR3 is CSAAPLQQLNYGYTF. DNA for the CDR3: TGCAGTGCTGCCCCCCTTCAGCAACTTAACTATGGCTACACCTTC.

This clonotype was detected many times. The chain recombines TRBV28 with TRBJ2-1; 10 bases align to TRBD1. The length of the CDR3 is 15 residues. Per the germline V gene, CDR1 is MDHEN and CDR2 is SYDVKM. Losses at the gene ends were 6 bases for V and 2 bases for J; bases not matched to a gene: 4. CDR3 protein: CASRSGTGAYNEQFF. CDR3 bases: TGTGCCAGCAGATCCGGGACAGGGGCCTACAATGAGCAGTTCTTC.

The V call is TRBV20-1, the J call TRBJ2-3, with TRBD2 identical over 11 bases. Germline V gene sequence: CDR1 DFQATT, CDR2 SNEGSKA (reference sequence). CDR3 length: 14 residues. With V trimmed by 6 bases and J by 6 bases, 8 bases remained unmatched. DNA for the CDR3: TGCAGTGCGCTACTAGCGGGAGATGCTGATACGCAGTATTTT. Protein product: CSALLAGDADTQYF.

In this sample, this clonotype turned up a few times. The DNA of the CDR3 is TGTGCCTGGAGTGTGGGGGTCAACTCCTACGAGCAGTACTTC. It is translated as CAWSVGVNSYEQYF. The chain combines TRBV30 with TRBJ2-7, with D perhaps TRBD1 or TRBD2 (5 bases each). There are 14 residues in the CDR3. V was clipped by 0 bases and J by 0 bases, with 9 bases between them. CDR1 is GTSNPN and CDR2 is SVGIG in the germline V gene (reference sequence).

The CDR3 bases are TGCGCCAGCAGCTTGTACGGACAGGGTTTAAACACTGAAGCTTTCTTT. Translated: CASSLYGQGLNTEAFF. The chain has TRBV5-1 and TRBJ1-1, with 8 nucleotides matching TRBD1. With V trimmed by 1 base and J by 2 bases, 7 bases remained unmatched. Germline CDR1 is SGHRS and CDR2 is YFSETQ. The CDR3 has 16 residues.

This clonotype was seen ten or more times. The chain joins TRBV12-3 or TRBV12-4 to TRBJ1-2; D is unclear. This CDR3 contains 13 residues. V was pared by 6 bases and J by 0 bases, with 8 bases between. The CDR3 reads CASSPQANYGYTF. CDR3 coding DNA: TGTGCCAGCAGCCCCCAAGCTAACTATGGCTACACCTTC.

This clonotype was picked up a small number of times. This chain connects TRBV2 to TRBJ2-6, with 7 nucleotides matching TRBD1. Germline V gene lookup returns CDR1 SNHLY and CDR2 FYNNEI. This CDR3 region has 16 residues. With V trimmed by 6 bases and J by 0 bases, 5 bases remained unmatched. The CDR3 region has the DNA TGTGCCAGCAGGGGACAGTCCTTCTCTGGGGCCAACGTCCTGACTTTC. Its protein is CASRGQSFSGANVLTF.

This clonotype was seen a handful of times. V is TRBV6-5 and J is TRBJ1-2; D gene ambiguous. Germline CDR1 MNHEY, CDR2 SVGAGI. The ends were cut back, 0 bases at V and 2 bases at J, with 7 bases in the middle. This CDR3 comprises 14 residues. In DNA, the CDR3 is TGTGCCAGCAGTTACTCCGCGGGGAACTATGGCTACACCTTC. Protein: CASSYSAGNYGYTF.

In this sample, this clonotype turned up a few times. An end of the junction differs from the germline gene, which may be a read error. J is TRBJ2-7 and V is TRBV3-1; tentative D call: TRBD1 (6 bases). Germline lookup yields CDR1 LGHDT and CDR2 YNNKEL (reference sequence). This CDR3 has 12 residues. The chain's CDR3 is CASSQISDRLIF. The CDR3 nucleotides are TGTGCCAGCAGCCAAATCAGCGACAGGCTCATCTTC.

Many counts were recorded for this clonotype. CDR3 bases: TGTGCCAGCAGTTACTCGACCAGAATGAACACTGAAGCTTTCTTT. Residues: CASSYSTRMNTEAFF. The chain uses TRBV6-5 and TRBJ1-1; no clear D. Germline loops: CDR1 MNHEY, CDR2 SVGAGI. This CDR3 is built from 15 residues. Deletions cut 0 bases from V and 0 bases from J, with 8 bases between.

The chain has TRBV9 and TRBJ2-6; no clear D gene. Germline loops: CDR1 SGDLS, CDR2 YYNGEE. The V gene lost 0 bases and the J gene lost 0 bases, with 10 bases spanning the gap. This CDR3 comprises 17 residues. Written as DNA, the CDR3 is TGTGCCAGCAGCGTAGCTGAGTCGAGCTCTGGGGCCAACGTCCTGACTTTC. Translating gives CASSVAESSSGANVLTF. The full variable domain, rest sourced from reference TRBV9 and TRBJ2-6, is DSGVTQTPKHLITATGQRVTLRCSPRSGDLSVYWYQQSLDQGLQFLIQYYNGEERAKGNILERFSAQQFPDLHSELNLSSLELGDSALYFCASSVAESSSGANVLTFGAGSRLTVL.

In this sample, this clonotype turned up many times. The chain employs TRBV25-1 and TRBJ2-1; TRBD2 aligns across 12 bases. The germline gives CDR1 MGHDK, CDR2 SYGVNS. The ends lost 4 bases at V and 4 bases at J; junction bases unmatched: 2. The CDR3 is 15 residues long. The CDR3 loop is CASSAGLAGYNEQFF. The CDR3 DNA is TGTGCCAGCAGTGCCGGACTAGCGGGGTACAATGAGCAGTTCTTC. Drawing the rest from reference TRBV25-1 and TRBJ2-1, the complete variable domain is EADIYQTPRYLVIGTGKKITLECSQTMGHDKMYWYQQDPGMELHLIHYSYGVNSTEKGDLSSESTVSRIRTEHFPLTLESARPSHTSQYLCASSAGLAGYNEQFFGPGTRLTVL.

This clonotype was counted between two and nine times. V usage is TRBV15 and J usage is TRBJ2-1; 7 nucleotides agree with TRBD2. Germline loops: CDR1 LNHNV, CDR2 YYDKDF (reference sequence). The CDR3 runs to 15 residues. The V and J ends lost 1 base and 5 bases, in that order; junction bases with no gene match: 5. The CDR3 DNA is TGTGCCACCAGCAGAGCAGCGGGACCAAACAATGAGCAGTTCTTC. Protein: CATSRAAGPNNEQFF.